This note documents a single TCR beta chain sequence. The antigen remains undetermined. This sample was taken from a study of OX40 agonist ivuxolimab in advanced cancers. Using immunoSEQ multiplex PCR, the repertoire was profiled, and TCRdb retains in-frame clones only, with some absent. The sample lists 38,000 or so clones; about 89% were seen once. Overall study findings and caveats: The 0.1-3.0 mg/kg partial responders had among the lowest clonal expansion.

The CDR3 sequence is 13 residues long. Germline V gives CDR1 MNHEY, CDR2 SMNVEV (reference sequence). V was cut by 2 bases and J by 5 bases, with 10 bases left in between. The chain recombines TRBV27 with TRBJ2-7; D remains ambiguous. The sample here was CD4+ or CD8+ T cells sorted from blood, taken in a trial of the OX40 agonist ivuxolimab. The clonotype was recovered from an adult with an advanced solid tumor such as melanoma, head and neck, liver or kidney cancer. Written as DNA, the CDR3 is TGTGCCAGCAGTTTACGGAGCATCAACGAGCAGTACTTC. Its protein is CASSLRSINEQYF.